The clone carrying this TCR beta chain came up many times. Its matching antigen is unknown. Time point defined: patch test 3, about 24 weeks after DPC sensitization. The sample's treatment: therapeutic diphenylcyclopropenone sensitization with weekly scalp DPC. These data are taken from a study of human T cells and chemical hapten exposure. About the research overall: The patients, most of them female, presented with alopecia areata, totalis or universalis. Notes on the study in general: Counts of TCRs above 1 in 1000 frequency stayed unchanged with DPC sensitization.

TCRdb re-analysed the RACE reads in MiXCR, keeping a single row per CDR3 protein. The repertoire has 75,000 to 90,000 distinct CDR3 sequences, more than 10% of them found once; the top ten carry about 3.5%. This CDR3 has 16 residues. Trimming took 9 bases from V and 0 from J; bases not matched to a gene: 12. The clonotype originates from a woman in her 50s with alopecia areata. Some clones in this sample may be carry-over from other donors' samples. This rearrangement joins TRBV12-3 or TRBV12-4 to TRBJ2-3; 7 nucleotides match TRBD1. Here the sequenced sample was whole blood, taken in connection with sensitization to the hapten diphenylcyclopropenone (DPC). The CDR3 coding sequence is TGTGCCAGGGTACTAGTTGGGGGACAGAGCACAGATACGCAGTATTTT. Residues: CARVLVGGQSTDTQYF.